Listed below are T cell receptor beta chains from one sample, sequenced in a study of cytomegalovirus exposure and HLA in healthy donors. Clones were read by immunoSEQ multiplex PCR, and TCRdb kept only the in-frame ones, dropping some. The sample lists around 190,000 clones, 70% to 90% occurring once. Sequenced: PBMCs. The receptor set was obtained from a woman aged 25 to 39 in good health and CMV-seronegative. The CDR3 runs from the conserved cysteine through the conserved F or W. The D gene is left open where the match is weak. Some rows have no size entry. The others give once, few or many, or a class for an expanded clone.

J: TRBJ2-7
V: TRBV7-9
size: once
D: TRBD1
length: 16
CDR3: CASSLVVGQGRYEQYF
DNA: TGTGCCAGCAGCTTAGTGGTCGGACAGGGGAGATACGAGCAGTACTTC

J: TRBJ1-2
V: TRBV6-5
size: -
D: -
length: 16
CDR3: CASSYLPRQSNYGYTF
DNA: TGTGCCAGCAGTTACCTTCCGAGACAGAGTAATTATGGCTACACCTTC

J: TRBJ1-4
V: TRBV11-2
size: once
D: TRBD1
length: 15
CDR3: CASSQNRGGGEKLFF
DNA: TGTGCCAGCAGCCAAAACAGGGGTGGCGGTGAAAAACTGTTTTTT

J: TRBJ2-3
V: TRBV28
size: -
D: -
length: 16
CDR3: CASSLGVGPYTDTQYF
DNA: TGTGCCAGCAGTCTGGGCGTGGGTCCTTACACAGATACGCAGTATTTT

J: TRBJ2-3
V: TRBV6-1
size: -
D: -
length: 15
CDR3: CASSENASSGDTQYF
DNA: TGTGCCAGCAGTGAAAATGCCTCGTCGGGAGATACGCAGTATTTT

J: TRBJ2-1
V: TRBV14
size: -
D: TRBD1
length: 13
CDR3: CASSHRQGSEQFF
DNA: TGTGCCAGCAGCCATAGACAGGGGAGTGAGCAGTTCTTC

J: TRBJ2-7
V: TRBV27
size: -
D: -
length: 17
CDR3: CASRHLGTPDLPYEQYF
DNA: TGTGCCAGCCGTCACCTTGGGACTCCGGACCTCCCCTACGAGCAGTACTTC

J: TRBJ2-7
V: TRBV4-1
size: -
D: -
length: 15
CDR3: CASRYRPTGTYEQYF
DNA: TGCGCCAGCAGGTACCGTCCGACTGGAACCTACGAGCAGTACTTC

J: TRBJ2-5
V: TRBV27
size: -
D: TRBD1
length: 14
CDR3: CASSLGQGGQTQYF
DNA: TGTGCCAGCAGTTTGGGACAGGGCGGGCAGACCCAGTACTTC

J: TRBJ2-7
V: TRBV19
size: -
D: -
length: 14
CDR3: CASSDSGGTYEQYF
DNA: TGTGCCAGTAGTGACAGTGGGGGGACCTACGAGCAGTACTTC

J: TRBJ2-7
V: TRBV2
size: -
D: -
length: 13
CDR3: CASSGGEAHEQYF
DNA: TGTGCCAGCAGTGGAGGGGAGGCCCACGAGCAGTACTTC

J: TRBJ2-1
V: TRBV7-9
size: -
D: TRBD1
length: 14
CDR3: CASTRDRGSNEQFF
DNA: TGTGCCAGCACCCGGGACAGGGGGAGCAATGAGCAGTTCTTC

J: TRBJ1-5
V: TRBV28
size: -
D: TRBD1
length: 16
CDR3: CASRLGDRGGNQPQHF
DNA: TGTGCCAGCAGACTTGGGGACAGGGGCGGCAATCAGCCCCAGCATTTT

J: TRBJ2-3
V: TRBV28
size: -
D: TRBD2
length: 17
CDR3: CASSFSRTSGRTDTQYF
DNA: TGTGCCAGCAGTTTTTCTCGTACTAGCGGGAGAACAGATACGCAGTATTTT

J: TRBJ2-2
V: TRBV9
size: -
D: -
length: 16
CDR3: CASSPWPGANTGELFF
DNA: TGTGCCAGCAGCCCCTGGCCAGGGGCCAACACCGGGGAGCTGTTTTTT

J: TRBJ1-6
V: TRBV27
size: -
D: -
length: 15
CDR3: CASSFGAAYNSPLHF
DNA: TGTGCCAGCAGTTTTGGGGCAGCCTATAATTCACCCCTCCACTTT

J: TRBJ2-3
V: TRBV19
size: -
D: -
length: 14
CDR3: CASSEGASGDTQYF
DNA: TGTGCCAGTAGCGAGGGGGCTAGCGGGGATACGCAGTATTTT

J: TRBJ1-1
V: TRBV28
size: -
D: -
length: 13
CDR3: CASSLRGITEAFF
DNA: TGTGCCAGCAGTTTACGGGGTATCACTGAAGCTTTCTTT

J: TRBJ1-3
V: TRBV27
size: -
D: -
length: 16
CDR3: CASSTPNRQERNTIYF
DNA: TGTGCCAGCAGTACCCCAAACAGGCAAGAAAGAAACACCATATATTTT

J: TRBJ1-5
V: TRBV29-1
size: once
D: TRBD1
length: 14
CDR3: CSARDSLGDQPQHF
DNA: TGCAGCGCCCGGGACAGTCTCGGCGATCAGCCCCAGCATTTT

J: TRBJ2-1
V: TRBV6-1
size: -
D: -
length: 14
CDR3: CASTPAGPYNEQFF
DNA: TGTGCCAGCACCCCGGCAGGGCCCTACAATGAGCAGTTCTTC

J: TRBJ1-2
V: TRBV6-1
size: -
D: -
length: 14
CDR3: CASRRGHPNYGYTF
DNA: TGTGCCAGCAGGAGAGGACACCCAAACTATGGCTACACCTTC

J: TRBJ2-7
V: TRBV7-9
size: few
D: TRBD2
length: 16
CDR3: CASSLAGLAGAGEQYF
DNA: TGTGCCAGCAGCTTAGCGGGTCTAGCGGGAGCAGGAGAGCAGTACTTC

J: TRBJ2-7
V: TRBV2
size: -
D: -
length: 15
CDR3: CASIGSTGPRVEQYF
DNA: TGTGCCAGCATTGGTTCGACAGGCCCTCGGGTCGAGCAGTACTTC

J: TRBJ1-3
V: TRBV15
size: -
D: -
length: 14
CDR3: CATSRSKLGNTIYF
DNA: TGTGCCACCAGCAGAAGCAAACTGGGAAACACCATATATTTT

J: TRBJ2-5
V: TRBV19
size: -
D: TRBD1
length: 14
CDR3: CASSLAGGRETQYF
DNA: TGTGCCAGTAGTCTGGCAGGGGGCCGCGAGACCCAGTACTTC

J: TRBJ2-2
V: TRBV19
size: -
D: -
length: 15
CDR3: CASSIRTAYTGELFF
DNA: TGTGCCAGTAGTATCAGGACAGCCTACACCGGGGAGCTGTTTTTT

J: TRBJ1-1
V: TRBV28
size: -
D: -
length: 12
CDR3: CASSSGNTEAFF
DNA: TGTGCCAGCAGTTCAGGGAACACTGAAGCTTTCTTT

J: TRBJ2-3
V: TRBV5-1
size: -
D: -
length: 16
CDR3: CASSLHGVPSTDTQYF
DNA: TGCGCCAGCAGCTTGCACGGGGTTCCTAGCACAGATACGCAGTATTTT

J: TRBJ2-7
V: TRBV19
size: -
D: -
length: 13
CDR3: CASSIQAHYEQYF
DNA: TGTGCCAGTAGTATACAAGCCCACTACGAGCAGTACTTC

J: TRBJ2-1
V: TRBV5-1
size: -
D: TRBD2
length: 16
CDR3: CATAGGAGGPYNEQFF
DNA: TGCGCCACCGCGGGGGGGGCGGGCGGCCCCTACAATGAGCAGTTCTTC

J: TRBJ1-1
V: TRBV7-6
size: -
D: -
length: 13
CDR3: CASSLGRNTEAFF
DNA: TGTGCCAGCAGCTTAGGGAGGAACACTGAAGCTTTCTTT

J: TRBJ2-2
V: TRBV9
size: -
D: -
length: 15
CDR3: CASSVEGVGTGELFF
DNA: TGTGCCAGCAGCGTAGAAGGGGTGGGCACCGGGGAGCTGTTTTTT

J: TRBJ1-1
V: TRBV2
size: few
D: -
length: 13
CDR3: CASRLEGGTEAFF
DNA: TGTGCCAGCAGGTTGGAGGGAGGCACTGAAGCTTTCTTT

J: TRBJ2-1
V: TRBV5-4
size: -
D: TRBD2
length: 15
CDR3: CASSFELAGGYEQFF
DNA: TGTGCCAGCAGCTTTGAACTAGCGGGGGGATATGAGCAGTTCTTC

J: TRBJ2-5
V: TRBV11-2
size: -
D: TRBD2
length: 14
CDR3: CASSSSGRGETQYF
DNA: TGTGCCAGCAGCTCCTCGGGGAGGGGAGAGACCCAGTACTTC

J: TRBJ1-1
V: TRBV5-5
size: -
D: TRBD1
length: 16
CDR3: CASSEGWDRGHGEAFF
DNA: TGTGCCAGCAGCGAGGGGTGGGACAGGGGGCATGGTGAAGCTTTCTTT

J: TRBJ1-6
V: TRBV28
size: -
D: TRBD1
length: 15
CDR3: CASGSRGQGVSPLHF
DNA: TGTGCCAGCGGATCCAGGGGACAGGGTGTTTCACCCCTCCACTTT

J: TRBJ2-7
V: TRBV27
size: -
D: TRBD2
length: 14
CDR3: CASSSGLGRYEQYF
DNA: TGTGCCAGCAGTTCAGGTCTCGGGAGGTACGAGCAGTACTTC

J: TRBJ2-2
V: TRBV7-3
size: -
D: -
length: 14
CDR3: CASSYGTASGELFF
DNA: TGTGCCAGCAGCTATGGGACTGCCTCCGGGGAGCTGTTTTTT

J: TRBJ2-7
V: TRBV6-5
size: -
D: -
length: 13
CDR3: CASSPSWRREQYF
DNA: TGTGCCAGCAGTCCCTCCTGGAGGAGGGAGCAGTACTTC

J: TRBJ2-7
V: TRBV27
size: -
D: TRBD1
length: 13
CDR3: CASLSTGKREQYF
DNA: TGTGCCAGCTTATCGACAGGGAAGAGGGAGCAGTACTTC

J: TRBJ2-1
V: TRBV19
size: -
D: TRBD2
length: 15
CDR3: CASSITSGRGNEQFF
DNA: TGTGCCAGTAGTATAACAAGCGGGAGGGGTAATGAGCAGTTCTTC

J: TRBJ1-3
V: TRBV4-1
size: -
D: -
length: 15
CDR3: CASSHQAGPGNTIYF
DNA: TGCGCCAGCAGCCACCAGGCGGGGCCTGGAAACACCATATATTTT

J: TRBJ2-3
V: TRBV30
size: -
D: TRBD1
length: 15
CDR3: CAWSVGTGGSDTQYF
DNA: TGTGCCTGGAGTGTAGGGACAGGGGGGTCAGATACGCAGTATTTT

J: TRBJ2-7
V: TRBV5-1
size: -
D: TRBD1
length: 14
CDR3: CASSLGQGVDEQYF
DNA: TGCGCCAGCAGCTTGGGACAGGGAGTCGACGAGCAGTACTTC

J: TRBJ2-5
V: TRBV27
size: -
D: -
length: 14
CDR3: CASSLSMAGETQYF
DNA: TGTGCCAGCAGTTTATCTATGGCGGGGGAGACCCAGTACTTC

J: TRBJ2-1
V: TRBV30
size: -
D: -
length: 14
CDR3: CAWSPLRLDNEQFF
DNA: TGTGCCTGGAGCCCTCTAAGACTTGACAATGAGCAGTTCTTC

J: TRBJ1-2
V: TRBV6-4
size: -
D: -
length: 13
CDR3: CASRSGEGDGYTF
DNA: TGTGCCAGCCGTTCTGGGGAGGGCGACGGCTACACCTTC

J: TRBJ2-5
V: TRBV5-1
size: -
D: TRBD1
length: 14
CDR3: CASSRDRGSETQYF
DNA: TGCGCCAGCAGCCGGGACAGGGGGTCTGAGACCCAGTACTTC

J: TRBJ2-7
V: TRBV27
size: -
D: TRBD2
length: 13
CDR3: CASRRAGGPEQYF
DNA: TGTGCCAGCAGGCGAGCGGGAGGGCCCGAGCAGTACTTC

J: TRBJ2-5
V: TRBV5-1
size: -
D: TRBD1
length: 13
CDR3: CASSPGQGETQYF
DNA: TGCGCCAGCAGCCCAGGACAGGGGGAGACCCAGTACTTC

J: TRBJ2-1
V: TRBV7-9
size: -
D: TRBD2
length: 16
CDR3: CASSQTLAGLYNEQFF
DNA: TGTGCCAGCAGCCAAACGTTAGCGGGACTCTACAATGAGCAGTTCTTC

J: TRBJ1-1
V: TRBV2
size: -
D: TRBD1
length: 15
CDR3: CASSRRDRLNTEAFF
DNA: TGTGCCAGCAGTCGGAGGGACAGGCTGAACACTGAAGCTTTCTTT

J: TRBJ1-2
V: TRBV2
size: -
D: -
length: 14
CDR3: CASSALTGQYGYTF
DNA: TGTGCCAGCAGTGCCCTGACAGGACAGTATGGCTACACCTTC

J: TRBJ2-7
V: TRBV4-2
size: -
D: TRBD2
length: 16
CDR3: CASSQDAGLAVGEQYF
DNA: TGTGCCAGCAGCCAAGATGCGGGGCTAGCGGTCGGCGAGCAGTACTTC

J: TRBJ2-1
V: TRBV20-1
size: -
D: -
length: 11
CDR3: CSARVINEQFF
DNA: TGCAGTGCTAGAGTTATTAATGAGCAGTTCTTC

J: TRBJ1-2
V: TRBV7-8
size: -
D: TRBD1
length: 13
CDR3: CASSAQGAVGYTF
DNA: TGTGCCAGCAGCGCACAGGGGGCAGTTGGCTACACCTTC

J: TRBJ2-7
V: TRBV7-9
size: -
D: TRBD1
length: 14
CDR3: CASSSGQVIYEQYF
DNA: TGTGCCAGCAGCTCCGGACAGGTCATCTACGAGCAGTACTTC

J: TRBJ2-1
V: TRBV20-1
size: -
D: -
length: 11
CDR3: CSGNGYNEQFF
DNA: TGCAGTGGAAACGGGTACAATGAGCAGTTCTTC